These T cell receptor beta chains were read from a single sample in a study of blood T cells in healthy people across ages. TCRdb reanalysed the 5' RACE reads using MiXCR and keeps one entry per CDR3 protein. Of over a million distinct CDR3 sequences in the sample, approximately 43% were seen once. The source material was blood. The source is a woman under 30 in good health. CDR3s include the opening cysteine and the closing phenylalanine or tryptophan. A D gene is named only where the DNA matches it firmly. Clone size, where shown, is once, few, many, or a class for clones that have expanded.

j_call | clone_size | cdr3_length | d_call | v_call | cdr3_aa | cdr3_nt
TRBJ2-7 | - | 16 | - | TRBV3-1 | CASSHPGAVRPYEQYF | TGTGCCAGCAGCCACCCTGGGGCAGTGAGACCCTACGAGCAGTACTTC
TRBJ1-1 | few | 14 | - | TRBV6-2/TRBV6-3 | CASSYSRQYTEAFF | TGTGCCAGCAGTTACTCTCGACAGTACACTGAAGCTTTCTTT
TRBJ2-7 | - | 14 | TRBD1 | TRBV11-2 | CASSPRTGVNEQYF | TGTGCCAGCAGTCCCAGGACAGGGGTAAATGAGCAGTACTTC
TRBJ2-2 | - | 15 | - | TRBV11-3 | CASSPNAGNTGELFF | TGTGCCAGCAGCCCCAATGCGGGGAACACCGGGGAGCTGTTTTTT
TRBJ1-4 | few | 16 | - | TRBV15 | CATSRLNREANEKLFF | TGTGCCACCAGCAGACTAAACAGGGAAGCTAATGAAAAACTGTTTTTT
TRBJ2-3 | - | 15 | - | TRBV7-2 | CASSLATTNTDTQYF | TGTGCCAGCAGCTTAGCAACGACCAACACAGATACGCAGTATTTT
TRBJ2-5 | many | 15 | - | TRBV27 | CASSLSGLAQETQYF | TGTGCCAGCAGCTTAAGCGGGCTAGCGCAAGAGACCCAGTACTTC
TRBJ1-1 | - | 13 | TRBD1 | TRBV30 | CAWDTGENTEAFF | TGTGCCTGGGACACAGGGGAGAACACTGAAGCTTTCTTT
TRBJ2-3 | - | 17 | TRBD2 | TRBV6-5 | CASSYLAGPTSTDTQYF | TGTGCCAGCAGTTACCTAGCGGGGCCCACGAGCACAGATACGCAGTATTTT
TRBJ2-1 | - | 18 | - | TRBV12-3/TRBV12-4 | CASSSPGWRDGSYNEQFF | TGTGCCAGCAGTTCCCCTGGTTGGCGGGACGGCTCCTACAATGAGCAGTTCTTC
TRBJ2-3 | - | 15 | - | TRBV5-1 | CASSSGLSRTDTQYF | TGCGCCAGCAGCTCTGGGCTTTCCCGCACAGATACGCAGTATTTT
TRBJ2-3 | - | 15 | - | TRBV28 | CASSLPPQSTDTQYF | TGTGCCAGCAGTTTACCACCGCAGAGCACAGATACGCAGTATTTT
TRBJ1-2 | - | 14 | - | TRBV20-1 | CSARVETESYGYTF | TGCAGTGCTAGAGTTGAAACGGAGTCCTATGGCTACACCTTC
TRBJ1-2 | few | 13 | - | TRBV6-2/TRBV6-3 | CASSMEHFYGYTF | TGTGCCAGCAGCATGGAGCATTTCTATGGCTACACCTTC
TRBJ2-1 | - | 13 | TRBD1 | TRBV29-1 | CSVQIDRASEQFF | TGCAGCGTTCAAATAGACAGGGCCAGCGAGCAGTTCTTC
TRBJ1-2 | - | 15 | - | TRBV2 | CASSDDSEGSYGYTF | TGTGCCAGCAGTGACGACTCCGAAGGGAGCTATGGCTACACCTTC
TRBJ2-1 | few | 16 | - | TRBV4-3 | CASSQGSGTGYNEQFF | TGCGCCAGCAGCCAAGGTTCCGGGACCGGATATAATGAGCAGTTCTTC
TRBJ2-7 | few | 13 | TRBD1 | TRBV28 | CASSYRGKNEQYF | TGTGCCAGCAGTTACAGGGGTAAAAACGAGCAGTACTTC
TRBJ2-3 | few | 14 | TRBD2 | TRBV25-1 | CASSGLAAVDTQYF | TGTGCCAGCAGTGGTCTAGCGGCCGTAGATACGCAGTATTTT
TRBJ1-4 | few | 13 | TRBD1 | TRBV25-1 | CASIGQGSEKLFF | TGTGCCAGCATAGGACAGGGGAGTGAAAAACTGTTTTTT
TRBJ1-1 | - | 14 | - | TRBV20-1 | CSARDTGMSTEAFF | TGCAGTGCTAGAGATACAGGGATGAGCACTGAAGCTTTCTTT
TRBJ1-2 | - | 14 | - | TRBV6-1 | CASSEPPTALGYTF | TGTGCCAGCAGTGAGCCCCCGACGGCCCTAGGCTACACCTTC
TRBJ2-5 | - | 12 | - | TRBV7-9 | CASSSGPSTQYF | TGTGCCAGCAGCTCTGGCCCAAGCACCCAGTACTTC
TRBJ1-2 | - | 14 | - | TRBV27 | CASSFQGTNYGYTF | TGTGCCAGCAGTTTCCAAGGGACCAACTATGGCTACACCTTC
TRBJ2-1 | - | 13 | - | TRBV6-5 | CASQSSLVDEQFF | TGTGCCAGCCAAAGTTCCCTCGTGGATGAGCAGTTCTTC
TRBJ2-5 | - | 15 | TRBD2 | TRBV15 | CATSRGLADYNEQYF | TGTGCCACCAGCAGAGGACTAGCGGACTACAATGAGCAGTACTTC
TRBJ2-3 | - | 15 | - | TRBV2 | CTSSEAGPPGDTQYF | TGTACCAGCAGTGAAGCCGGCCCTCCGGGAGATACGCAGTATTTT
TRBJ1-2 | once | 14 | - | TRBV4-1 | CASSQGIYDYGYTF | TGCGCCAGCAGCCAGGGCATCTACGACTATGGCTACACCTTC
TRBJ1-1 | - | 14 | - | TRBV11-2 | CASSTWTGDTEAFF | TGTGCCAGCAGCACCTGGACGGGGGACACTGAAGCTTTCTTT
TRBJ2-7 | many | 15 | TRBD1 | TRBV29-1 | CSVEGGTEGLYEQYF | TGCAGCGTTGAAGGGGGGACAGAAGGGCTATACGAGCAGTACTTC
TRBJ2-3 | - | 17 | TRBD2 | TRBV20-1 | CSIGGTSGRMRTDTQYF | TGCAGCATTGGTGGAACTAGCGGGAGGATGCGCACAGATACGCAGTATTTT
TRBJ1-2 | - | 15 | TRBD1 | TRBV7-2 | CASSFDRGLENGYTF | TGTGCCAGCAGCTTTGACAGGGGGTTGGAAAATGGCTACACCTTC
TRBJ2-2 | - | 15 | - | TRBV10-1 | CASSESPWISGELFF | TGCGCCAGCAGTGAGTCGCCTTGGATTTCCGGGGAGCTGTTTTTT
TRBJ2-1 | many | 15 | TRBD2 | TRBV9 | CASSISGDPYNEQFF | TGTGCCAGCAGCATTAGCGGGGACCCTTACAATGAGCAGTTCTTC
TRBJ2-1 | - | 14 | - | TRBV2 | CAGRRGSFGNEQFF | TGTGCCGGTCGTAGGGGTAGCTTTGGCAATGAGCAGTTCTTC